A single sample is the source of the 29 T cell receptor beta chains below, sequenced in a study of Graves' ophthalmopathy and Graves' hyperthyroidism. RNA transcripts yielded amplified TCR beta CDR3 regions. The library came from an HTBI-primed first-round RT-PCR and a second-round multiplex PCR. MiXCR, run by TCRdb on the multiplex PCR reads, gives a single entry per CDR3 protein. This sample has around 1.1 million distinct CDR3 sequences; about 38% occur once, and the top ten carry 11%. Input material: peripheral blood or thyroid tissue (not recorded which). The origin of the receptors is an adult man with Graves' hyperthyroidism.

For this clonotype: The junction departs from the called germline gene at one end, perhaps through a read error. This chain joins TRBV20-1 and TRBJ2-7; D possibly corresponds to TRBD2 (6 bases). The CDR3 sequence is 13 residues long. From germline, CDR1 is DFQATT and CDR2 SNEGSKA (reference sequence). CDR3 in amino acids: CSTEGRSSYEQHF. In DNA form, the CDR3 reads TGCAGTACTGAGGGGAGGAGCTCCTACGAGCAGCACTTC.

CDR3 in DNA: TGTGCCAGTAGTATAGACCTCCTGACTTTC. It codes for CASSIDLLTF. The chain has TRBV19 and TRBJ2-6; D remains ambiguous. CDR3 size: 10 residues. The germline V gene has CDR1 LNHDA and CDR2 SQIVND (reference sequence). V was pared by 0 bases and J by 14 bases, with 2 bases between. The whole variable domain, filled in from reference TRBV19 and TRBJ2-6, reads DGGITQSPKYLFRKEGQNVTLSCEQNLNHDAMYWYRQDPGQGLRLIYYSQIVNDFQKGDIAEGYSVSREKKESFPLTVTSAQKNPTAFYLCASSIDLLTFGAGSRLTVL.

V usage is TRBV25-1 and J usage is TRBJ1-6, with TRBD1 as a possible D gene (6 bases). The V end lost 6 bases, the J end lost 9 bases, and 12 bases lay between the germline ends. The length of the CDR3 is 13 residues. Germline assignment: CDR1 MGHDK and CDR2 SYGVNS. The CDR3 coding sequence is TGTGCCAGCAGAGACAAACAGGGTTCACCCCTCCACTTT. This gives the protein CASRDKQGSPLHF.

The genes are TRBV19 and TRBJ1-5; D not certain. The V gene lost 6 bases and the J gene lost 4 bases, with 16 bases spanning the gap. From germline, CDR1 is LNHDA and CDR2 SQIVND (reference sequence). The CDR3 extends over 15 amino acids. The CDR3 nucleotides are TGTGCCAGTAGGAAGGACGACGGAATAAATCAGCCCCAGCATTTT. This translates into CASRKDDGINQPQHF.

This clonotype occurred many times. The chain recombines TRBV19 with TRBJ2-2; 8 bases fit TRBD1. The CDR3 consists of 16 residues. Unmatched junction bases numbered 11, after V lost 8 bases and J lost 3 bases. CDR1 LNHDA and CDR2 SQIVND come from the germline V gene (reference sequence). The chain's CDR3 is CASCPPGGEHTGELFF. CDR3 bases: TGTGCCAGTTGCCCCCCAGGGGGCGAGCACACCGGGGAGCTGTTTTTT.

There are many counts of this clonotype. The chain couples TRBV19 to TRBJ1-5; D is uncertain. This CDR3 comprises 14 residues. Germline V gene data show CDR1 as LNHDA and CDR2 as SQIVND (reference sequence). V lost 3 bases, J lost 1 base, and 7 bases lay in between. The CDR3 DNA sequence: TGTGCCAGTAGTATGGCAAGAAGCAATCAGCCCCAGCATTTT. Encoded protein: CASSMARSNQPQHF.

This chain connects TRBV2 to TRBJ2-3; D gene ambiguous. The CDR3 runs to 11 residues. V was clipped by 11 bases and J by 3 bases, with 9 bases between them. Per the germline V gene, CDR1 is SNHLY and CDR2 is FYNNEI. The CDR3 here is CAGKATDTQYF. DNA of the CDR3: TGTGCCGGCAAGGCTACAGATACGCAGTATTTT.

For this clonotype: Possible read error: a much larger clone is one base away. The J gene is TRBJ1-2, the V gene TRBV7-2; D not certain. This CDR3 has 12 amino acids. Germline values: CDR1 SGHTA, CDR2 FQGNSA. In nucleotides, the CDR3 is TGTGCCAGCAGTTTTCTTTCAAGTGGCTACGCCTTC. It is translated as CASSFLSSGYAF.

To note about this clonotype: One junction end does not reproduce the germline sequence, and a read error may be involved. V is TRBV7-3 and J is TRBJ2-3, with D possibly matching TRBD2 (6 bases). CDR1 is SGHTA and CDR2 is FQGTGA in the germline V gene. CDR3 length: 15 residues. The CDR3 DNA reads TGTGCCAGCAGCTTGACGGGGGTTAGCACAGATATGCAGTATTTT. Residues: CASSLTGVSTDMQYF.

The rearrangement joins TRBV7-8 to TRBJ1-2; 7 bases match TRBD1. This CDR3 has 12 residues. V shed 5 bases, J shed 7 bases, and the junction held 4 bases outside the gene matches. Germline V lookup: CDR1 SGHVS, CDR2 FQNEAQ. The CDR3 reads CASSQGQPGYTF. The CDR3 nucleotides are TGTGCCAGCAGCCAGGGACAGCCTGGCTACACCTTC.

Regarding this clonotype: The junction departs from germline at one end; a sequencing error may be responsible. The chain carries TRBV25-1 and TRBJ1-1, with D possibly being TRBD1 (5 bases). The length of the CDR3 is 15 residues. Looked up from germline, CDR1 is MGHDK and CDR2 is SYGVNS. Here the CDR3 reads CTSSQPGRRNTEAFF. The CDR3 region has the DNA TGTACCAGCAGCCAACCGGGACGGCGGAACACTGAAGCTTTCTTT. The entire variable domain, with the rest obtained from reference TRBV25-1 and TRBJ1-1, is as follows: EADIYQTPRYLVIGTGKKITLECSQTMGHDKMYWYQQDPGMELHLIHYSYGVNSTEKGDLSSESTVSRIRTEHFPLTLESARPSHTSQYLCTSSQPGRRNTEAFFGQGTRLTVV.

This clonotype was detected a few times. The chain uses TRBV29-1 and TRBJ1-3, with a tentative D call TRBD1 (6 bases). The germline gives CDR1 SQVTM, CDR2 ANQGSEA. This CDR3 has 13 amino acids. V was trimmed by 7 bases and J by 0 bases, leaving 10 bases between them. The CDR3 region is CSGVGGSGNTIYF. DNA for the CDR3: TGCAGCGGCGTAGGGGGCTCTGGAAACACCATATATTTT.

For this clonotype: A read error is possible here, since a much larger clone lies one base away. The rearrangement uses TRBV7-2 and TRBJ1-3; possible D gene TRBD1, 5 bases. This CDR3 region has 17 residues. Germline CDR1 reads SGHTA; CDR2 reads FQGNSA. CDR3 region: CARSLRRGRGSGNTIYF. The CDR3 DNA is TGTGCCCGCAGCTTGAGGAGGGGTCGTGGCTCTGGAAACACCATATATTTT.

The rearrangement links TRBV12-3 or TRBV12-4 to TRBJ1-4; D may be TRBD1 (6 bases). The CDR3 length is 14 residues. The V and J ends lost 8 bases and 5 bases respectively, with 15 bases between them. The CDR3 region is CASAGAPANEKLFF. CDR3 bases: TGTGCCAGCGCGGGGGCCCCAGCGAATGAAAAACTGTTTTTT.

Regarding this clonotype: A read error is possible here, since a much larger clone lies one base away. The genes are TRBV19 and TRBJ1-6; D gene ambiguous. Per the germline V gene, CDR1 is LNHDA and CDR2 is SQIVND (reference sequence). CDR3 length: 13 amino acids. V gave up 4 bases and J gave up 15 bases, with 16 bases separating them. The CDR3, as DNA: TGTGCCAGTAGTACCGGTTCTATGGCACTCCTCCACTTT. This encodes CASSTGSMALLHF.

The chain recombines TRBV5-1 with TRBJ2-6, with D hard to call. The CDR3 totals 17 residues. The V gene lost 0 bases and the J gene lost 1 base, with 11 bases spanning the gap. The germline V gene encodes CDR1 SGHRS and CDR2 YFSETQ. The CDR3 loop reads CASSLAGLESGANVLTF. In nucleotides, the CDR3 is TGCGCCAGCAGCTTGGCAGGCTTGGAATCTGGGGCCAACGTCCTGACTTTC.

Comment on this clonotype: A read error is possible here, since a much larger clone lies one base away. The chain employs TRBV7-2 and TRBJ2-7; 10 nucleotides agree with TRBD1. Germline values: CDR1 SGHTA, CDR2 FQGNSA. This CDR3 has 14 residues. V was pared by 8 bases and J by 6 bases, with 10 bases of the junction left unmatched. The CDR3 coding sequence is TGTGCCAGCGGCACCTCGGGACAGGGGTTCGAGCAGTACTTC. Amino acids: CASGTSGQGFEQYF. Complete variable domain (other parts from reference TRBV7-2 and TRBJ2-7): GAGVSQSPSNKVTEKGKDVELRCDPISGHTALYWYRQSLGQGLEFLIYFQGNSAPDKSGLPSDRFSAERTGGSVSTLTIQRTQQEDSAVYLCASGTSGQGFEQYFGPGTRLTVT.

This clonotype occurred a few times. The chain uses TRBV28 and TRBJ1-4, with D perhaps matching TRBD1 (5 bases). The length of the CDR3 is 15 residues. V lost 3 bases, J lost 2 bases, and 10 bases lay in between. CDR1 is MDHEN, CDR2 SYDVKM, per germline. CDR3 sequence reads: CASSLLGGTNEKLFF. CDR3 bases: TGTGCCAGCAGTTTGTTGGGGGGGACTAATGAAAAACTGTTTTTT.

About this clonotype: Lacking the conserved final phenylalanine or tryptophan, this CDR3 likely reflects a read error. No DNA is shown, since the ends of the CDR3 on it are uncertain; the CDR3 is the one TCRdb lists. This sequence joins TRBV7-9 and TRBJ1-4. The CDR3 numbers 11 amino acids, ends counted. Germline CDR1 and CDR2: SEHNR and FQNEAQ (reference sequence). The CDR3 reads CASRDGRAGVA.

This chain joins TRBV11-2 and TRBJ1-6; the match to TRBD1 covers 8 bases. Germline V gives CDR1 SGHAT, CDR2 FQNNGV. V dropped 6 bases and J dropped 6; count of bases not matched to a gene: 4. CDR3 length: 14 residues. The CDR3 DNA reads as TGTGCCAGCAGTGAGGACAGGGCTAATTCACCCCTCCACTTT. Its translation: CASSEDRANSPLHF.

In this sample, this clonotype turned up a few times. CDR3 in DNA: TGCGCCAGCAGCCAAGTGGGGGGCAGTGGCTACACCTTC. Translation: CASSQVGGSGYTF. The rearrangement uses TRBV4-1 and TRBJ1-2; D is perhaps TRBD1 (6 bases). Trimming took off 1 base at V and 7 bases at J, with 10 bases between the two ends. Germline V lookup: CDR1 MGHRA, CDR2 YSYEKL. This CDR3 contains 13 residues.

This chain connects TRBV6-5 to TRBJ2-7, with D possibly matching TRBD2 (6 bases). Germline V gene sequence: CDR1 MNHEY, CDR2 SVGAGI. V lost 6 bases and J lost 1, with 16 bases in between. The CDR3 extends over 15 amino acids. The CDR3 DNA sequence: TGTGCCAGCAGCCCTACCGGGAGAACTTCCTACGAGCAGTACTTC. Translating it yields CASSPTGRTSYEQYF.

The sample holds many counts of this clonotype. The chain joins TRBV2 to TRBJ2-5; D is perhaps TRBD1 (5 bases). CDR1 SNHLY and CDR2 FYNNEI come from the germline V gene. The V end lost 7 bases, the J end lost 1 base, and 10 bases lay between the germline ends. This CDR3 has 13 residues. CDR3: CASTLDIQETQYF. The CDR3 DNA reads as TGTGCCAGCACTCTGGACATCCAAGAGACCCAGTACTTC. Looking up the rest from reference TRBV2 and TRBJ2-5 gives the full variable domain: EPEVTQTPSHQVTQMGQEVILRCVPISNHLYFYWYRQILGQKVEFLVSFYNNEISEKSEIFDDQFSVERPDGSNFTLKIRSTKLEDSAMYFCASTLDIQETQYFGPGTRLLVL.

Concerning this clonotype: A much bigger clone sits one base away, suggesting this may be a read error. V is TRBV5-1 and J is TRBJ1-2, with D uncertain. CDR1 is SGHRS and CDR2 is YFSETQ in the germline V gene. This CDR3 region has 15 residues. The CDR3 is CASSFGMDPNYGHTF. The CDR3 region has the DNA TGCGCCAGCAGCTTCGGTATGGATCCCAACTATGGCCACACCTTC.

A note on this clonotype: Since no conserved phenylalanine or tryptophan closes the CDR3, a read error is the likely cause. J is TRBJ1-1 and V is TRBV29-1; D may be TRBD1 (6 bases). The CDR3 length is 12 residues. Per germline, CDR1 SQVTM and CDR2 ANQGSEA. Trimming cost V 6 bases and J 2 bases, with 10 bases left between them. The DNA of the CDR3 is TGCAGCGTAAACAGGGCTAACACTGAAGCTTTCCTT. Translated: CSVNRANTEAFL.

The V and J genes are TRBV7-8 and TRBJ2-5, with 7 bases aligning to TRBD2. Germline lookup yields CDR1 SGHVS and CDR2 FQNEAQ. The V gene end was trimmed by 5 bases and the J gene end by 5 bases; junction bases not matched to a gene: 11. The CDR3 runs to 15 residues. The chain's CDR3 is CASSPGTTPAETQYF. For the CDR3, the DNA is TGTGCCAGCAGCCCCGGGACTACGCCGGCGGAGACCCAGTACTTC.

This clonotype was counted only a few times. V gene TRBV5-1 combines with J gene TRBJ2-5, with D hard to call. Germline CDR1 SGHRS, CDR2 YFSETQ. With 0 bases removed from V and 2 bases from J, the gap between germline ends came to 11 bases. The CDR3 is 15 residues long. Here the CDR3 DNA reads TGCGCCAGCAGCTTGGGTATAACGGAACAAGAGACCCAGTACTTC. It yields the protein CASSLGITEQETQYF.

The V and J genes are TRBV3-1 and TRBJ2-7, with D perhaps TRBD1 or TRBD2 (5 bases each). The V end lost 1 base, the J end lost 2 bases, and 12 bases lay between the germline ends. Germline loops: CDR1 LGHDT, CDR2 YNNKEL (reference sequence). This CDR3 comprises 15 residues. The CDR3 region is CASSQAGTAPYEQYF. The CDR3 DNA is TGTGCCAGCAGCCAAGCCGGGACCGCGCCCTACGAGCAGTACTTC.

In this sample, this clonotype turned up once. V is TRBV20-1 and J is TRBJ1-1, with D tentatively TRBD1 (6 bases). The CDR3 runs to 15 residues. The germline gives CDR1 DFQATT, CDR2 SNEGSKA (reference sequence). V was cut by 1 base and J by 13 bases, with 25 bases left in between. The CDR3 DNA is TGCAGTGCTAGAGCCCAGGGCAGAGGGGGTAAGCATGGTTTCTTT. It specifies CSARAQGRGGKHGFF.